This entry concerns a single T cell receptor beta chain. Its antigen is not known. Time point of the sample: neoterminal ileum biopsy at postoperative endoscopy, about 6 months after surgery. CDR1 is SGHDT, CDR2 YYEEEE, per germline. The CDR3 length is 14 residues. V shed 4 bases, J shed 6 bases, and the junction held 5 bases outside the gene matches. The sample comes from a study of T cell repertoires in ileal Crohn's disease. Findings of the study overall: Sorted CD8 T cells held more high-frequency clones than CD4.

Libraries were prepared by immunoSEQ multiplex PCR; TCRdb keeps only in-frame clonotypes and omits some of them. The sample shows tens of thousands of clones, roughly 89% of them seen only once. Sequencing input: ileal tissue. The J gene is TRBJ1-1, the V gene TRBV5-6; 11 nucleotides match TRBD1. This receptor was taken from an adult with Crohn's disease. In DNA form, the CDR3 reads TGTGCCAGCAGCGCACCGGGACAGGGGGCTGAAGCTTTCTTT. It specifies CASSAPGQGAEAFF. Drawing the rest from reference TRBV5-6 and TRBJ1-1, the complete variable domain is DAGVTQSPTHLIKTRGQQVTLRCSPKSGHDTVSWYQQALGQGPQFIFQYYEEEERQRGNFPDRFSGHQFPNYSSELNVNALLLGDSALYLCASSAPGQGAEAFFGQGTRLTVV.